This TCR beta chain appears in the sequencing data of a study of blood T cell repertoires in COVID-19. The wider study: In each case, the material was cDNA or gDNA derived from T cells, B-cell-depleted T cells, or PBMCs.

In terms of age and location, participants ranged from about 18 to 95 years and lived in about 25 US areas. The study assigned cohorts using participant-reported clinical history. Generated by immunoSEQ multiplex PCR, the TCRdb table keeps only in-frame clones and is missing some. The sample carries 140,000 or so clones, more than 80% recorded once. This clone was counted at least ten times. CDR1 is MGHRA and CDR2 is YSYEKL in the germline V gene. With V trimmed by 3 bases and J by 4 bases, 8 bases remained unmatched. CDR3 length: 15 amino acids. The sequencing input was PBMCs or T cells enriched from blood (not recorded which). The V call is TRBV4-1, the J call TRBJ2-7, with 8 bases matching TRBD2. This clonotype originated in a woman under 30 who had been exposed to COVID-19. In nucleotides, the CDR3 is TGCGCCAGCAGCCAGGGAGCGGGAGTCGGGTACGAGCAGTACTTC. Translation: CASSQGAGVGYEQYF.